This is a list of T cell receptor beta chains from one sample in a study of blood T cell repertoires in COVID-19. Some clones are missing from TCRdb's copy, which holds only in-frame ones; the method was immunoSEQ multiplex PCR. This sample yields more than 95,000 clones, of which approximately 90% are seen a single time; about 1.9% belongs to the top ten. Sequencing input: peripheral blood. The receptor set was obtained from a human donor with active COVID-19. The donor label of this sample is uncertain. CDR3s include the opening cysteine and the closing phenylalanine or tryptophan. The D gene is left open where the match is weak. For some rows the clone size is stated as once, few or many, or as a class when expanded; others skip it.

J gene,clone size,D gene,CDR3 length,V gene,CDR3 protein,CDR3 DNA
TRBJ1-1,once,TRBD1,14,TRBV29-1,CSVGHRGKDTEAFF,TGCAGCGTTGGGCACAGGGGGAAGGACACTGAAGCTTTCTTT
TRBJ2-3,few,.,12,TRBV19,CASRQSTDTQYF,TGTGCCAGTAGACAGAGCACAGATACGCAGTATTTT
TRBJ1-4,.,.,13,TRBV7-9,CASSLDRKEKLFF,TGTGCCAGCAGCTTAGACAGGAAGGAAAAACTGTTTTTT
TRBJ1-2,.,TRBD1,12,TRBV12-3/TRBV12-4,CASRTGGGGYTF,TGTGCCTCTCGGACAGGGGGCGGTGGCTACACCTTC
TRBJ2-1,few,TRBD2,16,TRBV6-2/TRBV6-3,CASSYDGGGGGNEQFF,TGTGCCAGCAGTTACGACGGCGGGGGAGGCGGCAATGAGCAGTTCTTC
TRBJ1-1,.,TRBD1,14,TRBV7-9,CASSSTGGGTEAFF,TGTGCCAGCAGCAGCACAGGGGGCGGTACTGAAGCTTTCTTT
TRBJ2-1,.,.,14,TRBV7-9,CASSLEGDIDEQFF,TGTGCCAGCAGCTTAGAAGGGGATATCGATGAGCAGTTCTTC
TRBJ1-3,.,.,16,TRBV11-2,CASTPLQGAGGNTIYF,TGTGCCAGCACCCCTCTCCAGGGAGCGGGCGGAAACACCATATATTTT
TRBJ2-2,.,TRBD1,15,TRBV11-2,CASSYQTGVAGELFF,TGTGCCAGCAGCTACCAGACAGGGGTGGCCGGGGAGCTGTTTTTT
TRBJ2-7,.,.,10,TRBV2,CASSLYEQYF,TGTGCCAGCAGTCTATACGAGCAGTACTTC
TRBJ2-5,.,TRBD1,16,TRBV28,CASSSIPTGSRETQYF,TGTGCCAGCAGTTCGATCCCGACAGGGTCTAGGGAGACCCAGTACTTC
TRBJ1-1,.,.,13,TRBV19,CASSIDQTGRTFF,TGTGCCAGTAGTATAGATCAGACAGGTAGGACTTTCTTT
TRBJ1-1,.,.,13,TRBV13,CASSLILESGAFF,TGTGCCAGCAGCCTAATTTTGGAGTCTGGAGCTTTCTTT
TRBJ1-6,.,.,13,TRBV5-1,CASSQDPGASLHF,TGCGCCAGCAGCCAAGACCCCGGAGCGTCCCTCCACTTT
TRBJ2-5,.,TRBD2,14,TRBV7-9,CASSYAGGQETQYF,TGTGCCAGCAGCTACGCGGGGGGACAAGAGACCCAGTACTTC
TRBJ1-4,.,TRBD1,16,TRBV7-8,CASHRGVGRNNEKLFF,TGTGCCAGCCACAGGGGGGTGGGGCGTAACAATGAAAAACTGTTTTTT
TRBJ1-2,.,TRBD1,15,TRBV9,CASSASTGGAGGYTF,TGTGCCAGCAGCGCGTCAACAGGGGGCGCGGGGGGCTACACCTTC
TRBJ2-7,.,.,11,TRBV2,CASMAAYEQYF,TGTGCCAGCATGGCGGCCTACGAGCAGTACTTC
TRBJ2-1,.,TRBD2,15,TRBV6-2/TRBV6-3,CASSRTSGGADEQFF,TGTGCCAGCAGCCGGACTAGCGGGGGGGCCGATGAGCAGTTCTTC
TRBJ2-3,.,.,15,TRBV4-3,CASRGSGSSTDTQYF,TGCGCCAGCAGAGGATCAGGGTCTAGCACAGATACGCAGTATTTT
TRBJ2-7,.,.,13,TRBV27,CASSLWPPGEQYF,TGTGCCAGCAGTTTATGGCCCCCGGGTGAGCAGTACTTC
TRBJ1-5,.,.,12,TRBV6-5,CASKPDIQPQHF,TGTGCCAGCAAACCTGACATCCAGCCCCAGCATTTT
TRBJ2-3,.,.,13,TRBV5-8,CASSLRGPDTQYF,TGTGCCAGCAGCTTGAGGGGTCCAGATACGCAGTATTTT
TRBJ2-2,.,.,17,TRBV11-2,CASSSTPTRVYTGELFF,TGTGCCAGCAGCTCAACTCCGACTAGAGTTTATACCGGGGAGCTGTTTTTT
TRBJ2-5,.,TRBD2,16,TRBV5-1,CASSPIQLAGQETQYF,TGCGCCAGCAGCCCCATTCAACTAGCGGGGCAAGAGACCCAGTACTTC
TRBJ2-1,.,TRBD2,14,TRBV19,CASSTGTSYNEQFF,TGTGCCAGTAGTACCGGGACTAGTTACAATGAGCAGTTCTTC
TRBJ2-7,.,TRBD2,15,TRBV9,CASSVGGLAGYEQYF,TGTGCCAGCAGCGTAGGAGGACTAGCGGGCTACGAGCAGTACTTC
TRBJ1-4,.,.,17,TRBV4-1,CASSPERLEYPNEKLFF,TGCGCCAGCAGCCCCGAGAGACTTGAGTACCCCAATGAAAAACTGTTTTTT
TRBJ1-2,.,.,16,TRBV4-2,CASSQARTGNPYGYTF,TGTGCCAGCAGCCAAGCCCGAACAGGGAATCCCTATGGCTACACCTTC
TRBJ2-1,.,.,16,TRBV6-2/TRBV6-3,CASSRGRGSSYNEQFF,TGTGCCAGCAGTAGAGGTAGGGGGAGCTCCTACAATGAGCAGTTCTTC
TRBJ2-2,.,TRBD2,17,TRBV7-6,CASSRIRGGYNTGELFF,TGTGCCAGCAGCCGTATCCGGGGGGGATACAACACCGGGGAGCTGTTTTTT
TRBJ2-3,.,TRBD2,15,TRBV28,CASSLSGGPWDTQYF,TGTGCCAGCAGTTTAAGCGGGGGGCCGTGGGATACGCAGTATTTT
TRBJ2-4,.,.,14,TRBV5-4,CASSPRDRQNIQYF,TGTGCCAGCAGCCCAAGAGACAGACAAAACATTCAGTACTTC
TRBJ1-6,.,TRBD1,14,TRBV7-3,CASSARGQDSPLHF,TGTGCCAGCAGCGCGCGGGGACAGGATTCACCCCTCCACTTT
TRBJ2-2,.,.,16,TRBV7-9,CASSLVPGTNTGELFF,TGTGCCAGCAGCTTAGTTCCAGGGACGAACACCGGGGAGCTGTTTTTT
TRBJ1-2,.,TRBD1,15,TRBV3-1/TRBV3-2,CASSPKDRGLYGYTF,TGTGCCAGCAGCCCTAAAGACAGGGGATTGTATGGCTACACCTTC
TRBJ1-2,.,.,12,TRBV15,CATRFQGSGYTF,TGTGCCACCCGATTTCAGGGGAGCGGCTACACCTTC
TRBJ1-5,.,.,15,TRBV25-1,CASSDRMGGYQPQHF,TGTGCCAGCAGTGATCGGATGGGCGGGTATCAGCCCCAGCATTTT
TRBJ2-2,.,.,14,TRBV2,CASSSLGEAGELFF,TGTGCCAGCTCGAGTTTAGGGGAAGCCGGGGAGCTGTTTTTT
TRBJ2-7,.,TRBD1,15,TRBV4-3,CASSQSGTGGYEQYF,TGCGCCAGCAGCCAATCCGGGACAGGGGGTTACGAGCAGTACTTC
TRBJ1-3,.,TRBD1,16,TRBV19,CASSKDRGRSGNTIYF,TGTGCCAGTAGTAAGGACAGGGGGCGATCTGGAAACACCATATATTTT
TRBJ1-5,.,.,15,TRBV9,CASSVGGGSAQPQHF,TGTGCCAGCAGCGTAGGCGGGGGATCGGCTCAGCCCCAGCATTTT
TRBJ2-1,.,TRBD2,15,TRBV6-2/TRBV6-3,CASSNPGLNYNEQFF,TGTGCCAGCAGCAACCCGGGACTAAACTACAATGAGCAGTTCTTC
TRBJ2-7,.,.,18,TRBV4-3,CASSQDLGFTGGGYEQYF,TGCGCCAGCAGCCAAGATCTGGGATTCACGGGGGGCGGCTACGAGCAGTACTTC
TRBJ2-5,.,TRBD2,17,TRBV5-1,CASSSGLAGGNQETQYF,TGCGCCAGCAGCTCAGGACTAGCGGGGGGCAATCAAGAGACCCAGTACTTC
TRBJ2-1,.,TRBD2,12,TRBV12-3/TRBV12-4,CAILTSRNEQFF,TGTGCCATACTGACTAGCCGGAATGAGCAGTTCTTC
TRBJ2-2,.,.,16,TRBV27,CASSLRPPRGTGELFF,TGTGCCAGCAGTTTGCGACCCCCTCGAGGCACCGGGGAGCTGTTTTTT
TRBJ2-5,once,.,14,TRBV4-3,CASSQGGPGETQYF,TGCGCCAGCAGCCAAGGGGGGCCGGGGGAGACCCAGTACTTC
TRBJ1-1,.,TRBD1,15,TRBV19,CASSILGQGSMQAFF,TGTGCCAGTAGTATATTGGGACAGGGGTCGATGCAAGCTTTCTTT
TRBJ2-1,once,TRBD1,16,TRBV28,CASSSTGTGVKNEQFF,TGTGCCAGCAGTTCGACCGGGACAGGGGTGAAGAATGAGCAGTTCTTC
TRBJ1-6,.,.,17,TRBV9,CASSGDRRGSYNSPLHF,TGTGCCAGCAGCGGAGACAGGCGAGGCTCCTATAATTCACCCCTCCACTTT
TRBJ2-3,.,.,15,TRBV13,CASSSYRSDTDTQYF,TGTGCCAGCAGCTCCTACAGGAGCGACACAGATACGCAGTATTTT
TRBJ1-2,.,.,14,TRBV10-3,CAISDRQDNYGYTF,TGTGCCATCAGTGATCGACAGGATAACTATGGCTACACCTTC